This TCR beta chain was observed in a study of T cells in Graves' hyperthyroidism and ophthalmopathy. Across the whole study: Once the initial diagnosis was made, peripheral blood was obtained before any treatment.

Patients were excluded because of uncontrolled infection, other autoimmune disease, pregnancy or lactation. Clinicians diagnosed patients from clinical symptoms, serum thyroxine and TRAb, thyroid ultrasound and orbital computed tomography. This clonotype was recorded a few times. It was RNA transcripts that yielded the amplified TCR beta CDR3 regions. HTBI primers were employed in a first-round RT-PCR of the TCR CDR3. TCRdb ran MiXCR on the multiplex PCR reads and lists one entry per CDR3 protein. The table includes a few hundred thousand distinct CDR3 sequences, less than 20% detected once. The sample comprised blood. This receptor was taken from a woman aged 30 to 39 with Graves' hyperthyroidism.

The CDR3 DNA reads TGTGCCACCAGTGATTTTTACAGGGAGGGCTCCTACAATGAGCAGTTCTTC. It codes for CATSDFYREGSYNEQFF. The chain joins TRBV24-1 to TRBJ2-1, with D perhaps TRBD2 (7 bases). The germline V and J ends were trimmed by 1 base and 0 bases, with 12 bases remaining between them. Per the germline V gene, CDR1 is KGHDR and CDR2 is SFDVKD. This CDR3 comprises 17 residues.